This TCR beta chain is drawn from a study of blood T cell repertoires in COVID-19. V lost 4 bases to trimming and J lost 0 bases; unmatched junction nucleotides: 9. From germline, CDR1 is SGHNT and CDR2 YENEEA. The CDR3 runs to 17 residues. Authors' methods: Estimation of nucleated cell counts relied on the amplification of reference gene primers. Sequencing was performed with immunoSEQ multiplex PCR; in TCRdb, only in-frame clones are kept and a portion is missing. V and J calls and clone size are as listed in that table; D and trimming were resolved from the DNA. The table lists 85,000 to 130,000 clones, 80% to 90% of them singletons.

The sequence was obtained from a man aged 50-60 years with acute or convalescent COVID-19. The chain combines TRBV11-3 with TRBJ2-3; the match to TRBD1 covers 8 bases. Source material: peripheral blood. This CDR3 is CASSYRDRSSSTDTQYF. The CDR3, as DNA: TGTGCCAGCAGCTACCGGGACAGGTCATCTAGCACAGATACGCAGTATTTT. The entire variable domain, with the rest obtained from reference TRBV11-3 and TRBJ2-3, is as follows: EAGVVQSPRYKIIEKKQPVAFWCNPISGHNTLYWYLQNLGQGPELLIRYENEEAVDDSQLPKDRFSAERLKGVDSTLKIQPAELGDSAVYLCASSYRDRSSSTDTQYFGPGTRLTVL.